The clone carrying this T cell receptor beta chain appeared a few times. Its matching antigen is unknown. Time point noted: blood 2 weeks post-SBRT. Indicated treatment: 15 Gy SBRT to primary tumor, nephrectomy 4 weeks later. Serial blood draws occurred at baseline and 2 and 4 weeks post-SBRT. The tumor was a clear cell renal cell carcinoma. This sample was taken from a study of radiation and T cells in renal cell carcinoma. Background on the study: Nephrectomy followed 15 Gy stereotactic body radiation by 4 weeks.

This CDR3 comprises 14 residues. Unmatched junction bases numbered 6, after V lost 1 base and J lost 7 bases. Germline CDR1 is SEHNR and CDR2 is FQNEAQ (reference sequence). Data came from immunoSEQ multiplex PCR; TCRdb stores just in-frame clones and leaves some out. The repertoire holds roughly 130,000 clones, with 75% to 90% as singletons. General study findings and limits: From baseline, blood top tumor clonotypes peaked at 2 weeks post-radiation.

The rearrangement links TRBV7-9 to TRBJ2-7; 8 bases line up with TRBD1. The origin of this receptor is a woman in her sixties with renal cell carcinoma. The input for sequencing was blood, taken from a patient whose treatment included radiotherapy and nephrectomy. CDR3 DNA sequence: TGTGCCAGCAGCTTAGACCGGACAGGGAGGGAGCAGTACTTC. It translates to CASSLDRTGREQYF.